This entry features one T cell receptor (beta chain) sequence. Only a few counts were recorded for this clone. No cognate antigen has been identified for it. No much larger clone is present one base from it, and per-base qualities are unavailable. On the immunoSEQ human TCRbeta survey platform, TCRbeta CDR3 regions were amplified and barcoded with a two-step multiplex PCR. Libraries were sequenced on Illumina instruments, and IgH from the same samples was sequenced in parallel. In the authors' own workflow: To remove PCR and sequencing errors, raw reads were filtered against IMGT V, D, J definitions and grouped with a nearest-neighbor algorithm. Clones were defined by identical nucleotide sequence; differential abundance between tissues used per-clone Fisher exact tests with pFDR threshold p<0.01. A minimum inclusion filter of 10 in either sample excluded clones with frequencies too low for statistical inference. The immunoSEQ Analyzer was used for pairwise clonal comparisons, and IMGT tools were used to assess gene family usage. Here the immuneACCESS table is served through TCRdb, limited to in-frame sequences with V and J called. Missing clones are a known gap in these copies; in checked studies unresolved V genes cover under half, and the rest lacks a known reason. V and J calls and clone size come straight from that table; D and trimming were deduced from the DNA. The sample includes tens of thousands of clones, with about 80% observed a single time. The top ten constitute around 0.43% of the sample.

The data derive from a study of fetal regulatory T cell absence and autoimmunity (dated by TCRdb to about 2017). Broadly, across the study: The IPEX patients showed exocrine pancreas autoimmunity in the absence of clinical diabetes. What the research found in general, with its limitations: The oligoclonal enrichment was interpreted as support for antigen-driven autoimmunity in the pancreas before birth in IPEX syndrome. Cord blood and pancreas had broadly similar TRB gene family usage, which resembled published neonatal and adult repertoires. The TCR compartment showed significant oligoclonal enrichment in pancreas versus cord blood, with some top clones over 100-fold enriched.

The DNeasy Blood and Tissue Kit was used to extract roughly 1.9-3.1 ug of genomic DNA from either umbilical cord blood or frozen pancreas. The germline V gene yields SNHLY for CDR1 and FYNNEI for CDR2. V has 6 bases trimmed and J has 2 bases trimmed; junction bases matching no gene number 9. From cysteine to phenylalanine, the CDR3 is 15 amino acids long. CDR3 DNA is the only sequence kept; it has 45 bases, read in frame from the first base. This TCR derives from a newborn boy with IPEX syndrome. The rearranged chain carries TRBV2 and TRBJ2-7; TRBD2 fits 8 bases in the junction. The sample taken for sequencing was cord blood. The CDR3 region reads CASSNVAGRTYEQYF. Here is the DNA: TGTGCCAGCAGCAATGTAGCGGGACGAACCTACGAGCAGTACTTC.